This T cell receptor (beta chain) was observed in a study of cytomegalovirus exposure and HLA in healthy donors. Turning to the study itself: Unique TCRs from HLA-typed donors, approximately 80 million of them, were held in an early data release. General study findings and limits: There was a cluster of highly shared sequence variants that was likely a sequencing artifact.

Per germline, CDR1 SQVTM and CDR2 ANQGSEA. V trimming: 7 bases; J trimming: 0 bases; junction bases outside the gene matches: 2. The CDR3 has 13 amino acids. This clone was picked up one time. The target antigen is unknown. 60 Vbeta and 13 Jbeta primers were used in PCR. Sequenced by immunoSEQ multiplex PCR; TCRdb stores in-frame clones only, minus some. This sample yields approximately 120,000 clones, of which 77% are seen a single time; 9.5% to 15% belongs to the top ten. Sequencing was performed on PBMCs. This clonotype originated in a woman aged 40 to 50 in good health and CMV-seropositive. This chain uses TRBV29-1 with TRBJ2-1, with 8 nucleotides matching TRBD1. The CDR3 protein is CSGGQGSYNEQFF. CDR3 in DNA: TGCAGCGGTGGACAGGGCTCCTACAATGAGCAGTTCTTC.